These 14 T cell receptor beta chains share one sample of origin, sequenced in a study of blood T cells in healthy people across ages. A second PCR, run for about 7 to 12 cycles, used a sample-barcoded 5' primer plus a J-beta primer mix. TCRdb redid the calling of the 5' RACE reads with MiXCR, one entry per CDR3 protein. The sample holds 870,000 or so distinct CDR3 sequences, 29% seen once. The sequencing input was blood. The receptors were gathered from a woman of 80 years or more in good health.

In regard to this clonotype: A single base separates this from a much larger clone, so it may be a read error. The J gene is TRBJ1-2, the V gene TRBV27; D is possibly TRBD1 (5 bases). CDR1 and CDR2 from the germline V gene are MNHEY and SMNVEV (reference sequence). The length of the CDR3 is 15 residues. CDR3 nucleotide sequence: TGTGCCAGCAGTTTATCGAGGGGCGGGGAATATGGCCACACCTTC. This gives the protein CASSLSRGGEYGHTF.

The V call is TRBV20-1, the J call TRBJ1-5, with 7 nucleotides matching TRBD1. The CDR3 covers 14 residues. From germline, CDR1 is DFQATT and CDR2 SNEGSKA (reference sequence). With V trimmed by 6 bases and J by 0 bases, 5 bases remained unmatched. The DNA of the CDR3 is TGCAGTGCCCTGACAGGGTATAGCAATCAGCCCCAGCATTTT. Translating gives CSALTGYSNQPQHF.

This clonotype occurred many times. CDR3 sequence reads: CASRRLPAGETQYF. The CDR3 nucleotides read TGCGCCAGCAGGCGACTACCGGCAGGAGAGACCCAGTACTTC. The chain couples TRBV10-2 to TRBJ2-5; D may be TRBD2 (5 bases). Trimming removed 6 bases from V and 4 bases from J, with 15 bases in between. The CDR3 runs to 14 residues. Germline V gives CDR1 WSHSY, CDR2 SAAADI.

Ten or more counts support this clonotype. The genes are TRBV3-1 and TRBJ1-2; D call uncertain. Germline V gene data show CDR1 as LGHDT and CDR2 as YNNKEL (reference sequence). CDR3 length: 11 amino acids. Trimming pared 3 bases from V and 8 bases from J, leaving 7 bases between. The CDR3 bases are TGTGCCAGCAGCCATGGCGGGGGCTACACCTTC. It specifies CASSHGGGYTF.

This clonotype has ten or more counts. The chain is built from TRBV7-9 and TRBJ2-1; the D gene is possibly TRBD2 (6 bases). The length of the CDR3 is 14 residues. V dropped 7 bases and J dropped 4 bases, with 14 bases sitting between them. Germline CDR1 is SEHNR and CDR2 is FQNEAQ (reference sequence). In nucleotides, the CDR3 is TGTGCCAGCAACCAACCGGGACTTTACAATGAGCAGTTCTTC. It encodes CASNQPGLYNEQFF.

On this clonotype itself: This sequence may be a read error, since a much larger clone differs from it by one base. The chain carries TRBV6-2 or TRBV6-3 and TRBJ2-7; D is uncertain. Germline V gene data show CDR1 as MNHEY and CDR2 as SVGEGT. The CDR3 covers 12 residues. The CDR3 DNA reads TGTGCCAGCAGCCATGACTCCTGCGAGCAGTACTTC. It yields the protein CASSHDSCEQYF.

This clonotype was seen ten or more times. The CDR3 is CASSQGGRDETQYF. The CDR3 nucleotides read TGTGCCAGCAGCCAAGGCGGAAGGGACGAGACCCAGTACTTC. The chain couples TRBV14 to TRBJ2-5; D could derive from TRBD1 or TRBD2 (5 bases each). With 1 base removed from V and 5 bases from J, the gap between germline ends came to 11 bases. The germline V gene has CDR1 SGHDN and CDR2 FVKESK. The CDR3 loop spans 14 amino acids.

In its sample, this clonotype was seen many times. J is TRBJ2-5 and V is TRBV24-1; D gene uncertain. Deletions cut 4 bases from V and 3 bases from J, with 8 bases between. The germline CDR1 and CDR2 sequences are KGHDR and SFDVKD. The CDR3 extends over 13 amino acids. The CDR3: CATSDGAKETQYF. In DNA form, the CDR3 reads TGTGCCACCAGTGACGGTGCAAAAGAGACCCAGTACTTC.

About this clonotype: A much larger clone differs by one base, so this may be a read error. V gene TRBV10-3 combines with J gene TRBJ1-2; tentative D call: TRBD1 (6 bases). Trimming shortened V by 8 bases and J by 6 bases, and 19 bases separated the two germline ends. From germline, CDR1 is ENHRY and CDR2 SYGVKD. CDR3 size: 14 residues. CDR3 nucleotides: TGTGCCATCGGTAGAAATGACAGGCCCAATGGCTACACCTTC. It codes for CAIGRNDRPNGYTF.

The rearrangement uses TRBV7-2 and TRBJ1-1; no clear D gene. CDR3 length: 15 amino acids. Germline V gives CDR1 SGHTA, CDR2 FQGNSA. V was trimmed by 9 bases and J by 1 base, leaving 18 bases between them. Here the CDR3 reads CASKLRGLQNTEAFF. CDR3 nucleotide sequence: TGTGCCAGTAAACTTAGAGGCTTACAGAACACTGAAGCTTTCTTT.

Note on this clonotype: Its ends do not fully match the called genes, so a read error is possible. CDR3 DNA: TGTGCCAGCTCAGCCCGGGACAAACGGTTTTTT. Protein product: CASSARDKRFF. This chain uses TRBV18 with TRBJ1-4; TRBD1 might be the D (6 bases). Looked up from germline, CDR1 is KGHSH and CDR2 is LQKENI. The CDR3 runs to 11 residues. The full variable domain, completed using reference TRBV18 and TRBJ1-4, is NAGVMQNPRHLVRRRGQEARLRCSPMKGHSHVYWYRQLPEEGLKFMVYLQKENIIDESGMPKERFSAEFPKEGPSILRIQQVVRGDSAAYFCASSARDKRFFGSGTQLSVL.

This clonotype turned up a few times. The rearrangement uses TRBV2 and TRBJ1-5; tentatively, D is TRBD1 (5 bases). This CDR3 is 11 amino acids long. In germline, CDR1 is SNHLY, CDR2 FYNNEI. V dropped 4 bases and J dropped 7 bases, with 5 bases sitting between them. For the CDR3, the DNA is TGTGCCAGCAGTGCAGGGCAGCCCCAGCATTTT. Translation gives CASSAGQPQHF.

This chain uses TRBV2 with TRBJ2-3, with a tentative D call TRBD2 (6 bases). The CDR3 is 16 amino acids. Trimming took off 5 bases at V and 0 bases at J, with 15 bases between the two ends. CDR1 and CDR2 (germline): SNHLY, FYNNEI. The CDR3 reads CASSPASAISTDTQYF. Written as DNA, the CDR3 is TGTGCCAGCAGTCCTGCTAGCGCGATTAGCACAGATACGCAGTATTTT.

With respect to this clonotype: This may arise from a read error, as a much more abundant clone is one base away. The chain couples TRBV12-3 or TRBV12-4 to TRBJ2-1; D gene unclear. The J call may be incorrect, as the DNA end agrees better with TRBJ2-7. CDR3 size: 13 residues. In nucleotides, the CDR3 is TGTGCCAGCCGGGCGACCATCTACAATGAGCAGTACTTC. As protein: CASRATIYNEQYF.